One T cell receptor beta chain is described in this entry. Trimming took off 5 bases at V and 2 bases at J, with 9 bases between the two ends. CDR3 length equals 13 residues. CDR1 is SQVTM and CDR2 is ANQGSEA in the germline V gene. Sequencing used immunoSEQ multiplex PCR; TCRdb keeps in-frame clones, though not all of them. The sample carries 250,000 to 400,000 clones, around nine tenths recorded once. The sample is drawn from a study of blood T cell repertoires in COVID-19. The specimen sequenced was PBMCs or T cells enriched from blood (not recorded which). The chain employs TRBV29-1 and TRBJ2-2; D is perhaps TRBD2 (5 bases). The sequence was obtained from a man aged 60 to 69 who had recovered from COVID-19. The CDR3 DNA sequence: TGCAGCGTTCACGGGGTTAACACCGGGGAGCTGTTTTTT. It yields the protein CSVHGVNTGELFF.